The entry that follows covers one T cell receptor (beta chain) sequence. Assay used: immunoSEQ multiplex PCR; TCRdb lists only in-frame clones, some missing. The table has under 200,000 clones, roughly 84% seen once; the top ten hold 10% to 15%. The data were taken from a study of blood T cell repertoires in COVID-19. After removal of 4 bases from V and 7 bases from J, the junction contained 4 bases not matched to a gene. The CDR3 loop spans 14 amino acids. In germline, CDR1 is SGHRS, CDR2 YFSETQ. The sample taken for sequencing was PBMCs or T cells enriched from blood (not recorded which). The rearrangement joins TRBV5-1 to TRBJ1-4; 10 bases fit TRBD1. The sequence was obtained from a woman aged 60-75 years who had recovered from COVID-19. CDR3 loop: CASSRDRGFEKLFF. CDR3 bases: TGCGCCAGCAGCCGGGACAGGGGCTTTGAAAAACTGTTTTTT.